Shown below are 23 T cell receptor beta chains from a single sample sequenced in a study of shared clonotypes between healthy human individuals. Profiled with immunoSEQ multiplex PCR; TCRdb holds only in-frame clones, not every one. The table lists roughly 2.1 million clones, about 93% of them singletons. Naivety among CD8 cells was defined by CD45RO negativity and positive CCR7 selection, thereby excluding terminally differentiated effector memory CD45RA+ cells. The sequenced material came from naive CD8+ T cells from PBMCs. These receptors came from a man aged 18 to 30 in good health. Some clones in this sample may be carry-over from other donors' samples.

V usage is TRBV5-1 and J usage is TRBJ1-4; D call uncertain. V was trimmed by 0 bases and J by 8 bases, leaving 20 bases between them. Germline CDR1 is SGHRS and CDR2 is YFSETQ. The CDR3 runs 17 residues. CDR3 bases: TGCGCCAGCAGCTTGGCCCGTCCGCTAAATGGAAAGGAAAAACTGTTTTTT. Translation: CASSLARPLNGKEKLFF.

The gene calls are TRBV19 and TRBJ1-2; 9 bases line up with TRBD1. Germline V lookup: CDR1 LNHDA, CDR2 SQIVND (reference sequence). The CDR3 totals 16 residues. Trimming removed 1 base from V and 1 base from J; junction bases left unmatched: 4. The DNA of the CDR3 is TGTGCCAGTAGTATAGCCACAGGGGGCAATAACTATGGCTACACCTTC. This translates into CASSIATGGNNYGYTF.

The J gene is TRBJ2-1, the V gene TRBV27; D may be TRBD2 (5 bases). Trimming pared 6 bases from V and 3 bases from J, leaving 18 bases between. Germline V gene data show CDR1 as MNHEY and CDR2 as SMNVEV (reference sequence). The CDR3 consists of 16 residues. The chain's CDR3 is CASSHLALGVYNEQFF. DNA of the CDR3: TGTGCCAGCAGCCACTTAGCGCTCGGGGTCTACAATGAGCAGTTCTTC.

V usage is TRBV5-5 and J usage is TRBJ2-7, with D unclear. This CDR3 comprises 15 residues. V shed 2 bases and J shed 2 bases, with 14 bases lying between them. Germline V CDR1 and CDR2: SGHKS, YYEKEE (reference sequence). CDR3 sequence: CASSFSRNLPYEQYF. The DNA for the CDR3 is TGTGCCAGCAGCTTTTCTCGGAATCTCCCCTACGAGCAGTACTTC.

The chain couples TRBV7-2 to TRBJ2-7; TRBD2 matches 7 bases. CDR3 length: 17 residues. V dropped 6 bases and J dropped 0; count of bases not matched to a gene: 14. The V gene's germline CDR1 is SGHTA and CDR2 FQGNSA. The CDR3: CASSSKGRDYISYEQYF. CDR3 sequence (DNA): TGTGCCAGCAGTTCAAAGGGTCGGGACTATATCTCCTACGAGCAGTACTTC.

As concerns this clone: This specimen includes other DNA sequences encoding the same CDR3. The chain is built from TRBV28 and TRBJ1-1; D is ambiguous. Germline CDR1 reads MDHEN; CDR2 reads SYDVKM. The CDR3 extends over 14 amino acids. Trimming stripped 3 bases from V and 0 bases from J, with 8 bases between. CDR3 in amino acids: CASSLRPLNTEAFF. CDR3 coding DNA: TGTGCCAGCAGTTTGAGACCGTTGAACACTGAAGCTTTCTTT.

The rearrangement joins TRBV7-9 to TRBJ2-7, with D uncertain. V was trimmed by 5 bases and J by 3 bases, leaving 11 bases between them. This CDR3 contains 13 residues. The germline gives CDR1 SEHNR, CDR2 FQNEAQ (reference sequence). The CDR3: CASSQGRVYEQYF. The DNA of the CDR3 is TGTGCCAGCAGCCAAGGACGGGTCTACGAGCAGTACTTC.

The V gene is TRBV13, the J gene TRBJ2-3; 15 nucleotides align to TRBD2. Per the germline V gene, CDR1 is PRHDT and CDR2 is FYEKMQ (reference sequence). CDR3 size: 16 residues. V was clipped by 5 bases and J by 4 bases; unmatched bases: 4. DNA for the CDR3: TGTGCCAGCAGCGGACTAGCGGGAGGGCCCGCAGATACGCAGTATTTT. It encodes CASSGLAGGPADTQYF.

The chain is built from TRBV9 and TRBJ2-1; TRBD1 might be the D (6 bases). Trimming removed 7 bases from V and 9 bases from J, with 11 bases in between. The germline V gene has CDR1 SGDLS and CDR2 YYNGEE. The CDR3 spans 11 residues. The CDR3 coding sequence is TGTGCCAGCTCCTTGGGGGCTGAGCAGTTCTTC. Its protein product is CASSLGAEQFF.

V gene TRBV5-6 combines with J gene TRBJ1-2, with D unclear. Trimming shortened V by 0 bases and J by 2 bases, and 8 bases separated the two germline ends. Per germline, CDR1 SGHDT and CDR2 YYEEEE. The CDR3 has 14 amino acids. The CDR3 nucleotides are TGTGCCAGCAGCTTGGGGCTCGTAAACTATGGCTACACCTTC. Its translation is CASSLGLVNYGYTF.

This chain connects TRBV15 to TRBJ2-7, with D possibly TRBD1 on 6 matching bases. Per germline, CDR1 LNHNV and CDR2 YYDKDF (reference sequence). With 0 bases removed from V and 3 bases from J, the gap between germline ends came to 12 bases. The CDR3 has 15 residues. The CDR3 DNA is TGTGCCACCAGCAGAGATAGGAACAGGGACTACGAGCAGTACTTC. It translates to CATSRDRNRDYEQYF.

This chain links TRBV27 with TRBJ2-1; 9 positions match TRBD2. The CDR3 totals 14 residues. The germline gives CDR1 MNHEY, CDR2 SMNVEV (reference sequence). V was clipped by 6 bases and J by 3 bases; unmatched bases: 3. The CDR3, as DNA: TGTGCCAGCAGGGGACTAGCTTACTACAATGAGCAGTTCTTC. Translating it yields CASRGLAYYNEQFF.

This chain links TRBV19 with TRBJ1-3; possible D gene TRBD1, 6 bases. V gave up 6 bases and J gave up 6 bases, with 24 bases separating them. The CDR3 extends over 17 amino acids. Germline values: CDR1 LNHDA, CDR2 SQIVND (reference sequence). The CDR3 bases are TGTGCCAGTAGAGTTGGGTATGGAAGGACAGAAGAAAACACCATATATTTT. It specifies CASRVGYGRTEENTIYF.

This clone was found once. DNA of the CDR3: TGTGCCAGCAGCTTTTATGGACTAGCGCCAAACGAGCAGTACTTC. This translates into CASSFYGLAPNEQYF. The chain couples TRBV7-9 to TRBJ2-7; 9 bases are a match to TRBD2. The trim removed 3 bases at V and 5 bases at J, leaving 8 bases unmatched. The CDR3 runs 15 residues. Germline loops: CDR1 SEHNR, CDR2 FQNEAQ (reference sequence).

The chain has TRBV6-6 and TRBJ2-3; a possible D gene is TRBD2 (5 bases). This CDR3 is 14 amino acids long. CDR1 is MNHNY and CDR2 is SVGAGI in the germline V gene (reference sequence). V lost 4 bases to trimming and J lost 0 bases, with 8 bases between them. Here the CDR3 reads CASSSWTSTDTQYF. The CDR3 bases are TGTGCCAGCAGTTCCTGGACTAGCACAGATACGCAGTATTTT.

This rearrangement joins TRBV6-5 to TRBJ2-2, with D tentatively TRBD1 or TRBD2 (5 bases each). CDR1 is MNHEY and CDR2 is SVGAGI in the germline V gene. The CDR3 extends over 14 amino acids. V was cut by 8 bases and J by 0 bases, with 10 bases left in between. The CDR3 DNA sequence: TGTGCCAGCCGGGGCGGCTCGAACACCGGGGAGCTGTTTTTT. Protein product: CASRGGSNTGELFF.

The chain is built from TRBV19 and TRBJ1-5; tentative D call: TRBD1 (5 bases). The CDR3 spans 15 residues. The V end was cut by 8 bases, the J end by 0 bases, with 14 bases between. Germline loops: CDR1 LNHDA, CDR2 SQIVND (reference sequence). CDR3 in amino acids: CASAPTVYSNQPQHF. In nucleotides, the CDR3 is TGTGCCAGTGCCCCGACAGTTTATAGCAATCAGCCCCAGCATTTT.

Remarks on this clone: Other DNA sequences in the same sample also yield this CDR3. The chain is built from TRBV27 and TRBJ2-7; D not resolved. This CDR3 has 13 residues. Looked up from germline, CDR1 is MNHEY and CDR2 is SMNVEV (reference sequence). The V end lost 2 bases, the J end lost 3 bases, and 8 bases lay between the germline ends. The CDR3 region has the DNA TGTGCCAGCAGTTTAAGAACGGGCTACGAGCAGTACTTC. Its translation: CASSLRTGYEQYF.

The gene calls are TRBV9 and TRBJ2-5; TRBD2 aligns across 7 bases. The CDR3 runs to 13 residues. The germline CDR1 and CDR2 sequences are SGDLS and YYNGEE. Trimming at V came to 3 bases and at J to 4 bases, leaving 3 bases not matched to a gene. Here the CDR3 DNA reads TGTGCCAGCAGCGGGACTAGGCTAGAGACCCAGTACTTC. As protein: CASSGTRLETQYF.

The sample holds a few counts of this clone. The V gene is TRBV10-3, the J gene TRBJ1-4, with a possible D match to TRBD1 (5 bases). Trimming left V 8 bases short and J 4 bases short, with 8 bases between. From germline, CDR1 is ENHRY and CDR2 SYGVKD. The CDR3 extends over 12 amino acids. This CDR3 is CAIGQGNEKLFF. In DNA form, the CDR3 reads TGTGCCATCGGCCAGGGTAATGAAAAACTGTTTTTT.

The chain links TRBV19 to TRBJ1-2, with 11 positions matching TRBD1. Trimming cost V 1 base and J 3 bases; bases outside gene matches: 7. Germline loops: CDR1 LNHDA, CDR2 SQIVND (reference sequence). CDR3 length equals 17 residues. CDR3 DNA sequence: TGTGCCAGTAGTATAGGCTGGACAGGGGGCGCCGACTATGGCTACACCTTC. Residues: CASSIGWTGGADYGYTF.

About this clone itself: In the same sample, other DNA sequences code for this CDR3. The chain recombines TRBV28 with TRBJ2-1; 7 nucleotides align to TRBD1. Germline V gene data show CDR1 as MDHEN and CDR2 as SYDVKM. J lost 2 bases, V lost 5 bases, and 3 bases had no gene match. The CDR3 is 14 residues long. The CDR3 DNA sequence: TGTGCCAGCAGTCGGGACAGAGCCTACAATGAGCAGTTCTTC. Translating gives CASSRDRAYNEQFF.

The chain couples TRBV28 to TRBJ2-1, with D possibly TRBD2 on 5 matching bases. Between the trimmed V and J ends, which lost 5 bases and 8 bases, there was a span of 16 bases. The CDR3 contains 14 residues. CDR1 MDHEN and CDR2 SYDVKM come from the germline V gene. CDR3 DNA sequence: TGTGCCAGCAGTAAACCCCCGGGGTGGGATGAGCAGTTCTTC. Its protein is CASSKPPGWDEQFF.